This TCR beta chain was profiled in a study of shared clonotypes between healthy human individuals. Overall study context: The people who gave samples were a couple of women and a few men aged 18 to 49.

CD4+ cells yielded CD45RA+ naive and CD45RA-negative memory subsets. V was cut by 1 base and J by 3 bases, with 12 bases left in between. Germline values: CDR1 GTSNPN, CDR2 SVGIG (reference sequence). This CDR3 region has 14 residues. At the deep level, the assay was run. Measured with immunoSEQ multiplex PCR; TCRdb has only the in-frame clones, and not every one. The sample yields approximately 1,500,000 clones, around 98% seen once. The J gene is TRBJ1-1, the V gene TRBV30; the D is unclear. This clonotype was obtained from a man aged 25-45 years in good health. Sequences were obtained from naive CD4+ T cells sorted from blood. Noted subset: CD45RA+ positively selected. CDR3 nucleotides: TGTGCCTGGAGTGCGACTGACGGTTACACTGAAGCTTTCTTT. Its protein product is CAWSATDGYTEAFF.